This T cell receptor beta chain was documented in a study of T cells expressing NK-cell markers. TCRdb re-called the 5' RACE reads, yielding one record per CDR3 amino acid sequence without DNA. This sample contains a few hundred thousand distinct CDR3 sequences. A note on this clonotype: No antigen is known for it.

CDR3 size: 16 residues. Germline CDR1 is SGHAT and CDR2 is FQDESV (reference sequence). Whole-study findings and limits: A range of roughly 1.0-8% of CD8+ T cells consisted of dominant NKG2C+ clonotypes in several donors.

The TCR sequence derives from a woman in her fifties or sixties in good health. Sequenced: blood T cells: a sorted CD56 or NKG2C T cell subset, CD4+ or CD8+ T cells, or bulk PBMC T cells (not recorded which). J is TRBJ2-2 and V is TRBV11-1. The CDR3 region is CASSLSAYANTGELFF.